This section outlines one T cell receptor (beta chain) sequence together with its context. Its target is unknown. This CDR3 is 16 amino acids long. V shed 4 bases and J 0 bases; nucleotides not matched to a gene: 7. Germline lookup yields CDR1 MGHRA and CDR2 YSYEKL. The data belong to a study of graft-versus-host responses after intestinal transplantation. Study as a whole: Induction using anti-thymocyte globulin, followed by tacrolimus and steroids for 3 to 4 years, was given to all recipients.

Libraries were prepared by immunoSEQ multiplex PCR; TCRdb keeps only in-frame clonotypes and omits some of them. The data contain 55,000 to 70,000 clones, more than 75% of them seen just once; the ten biggest clones take up 2.7%. Regarding the study as a whole: Allografts carried high graft-versus-host to host-versus-graft clonal ratios in patients having graft-donor T cell macrochimerism. Recipient marrow showed GvH clones, some seen first in ileum or blood. Early HvG declines after transplant were associated with peak circulating GvH clone levels.

The input for sequencing was PBMCs, taken roughly 120 days after intestinal transplantation. This TCR was sampled from a human patient who received an intestinal transplant, so some T cells may come from the graft donor. This chain connects TRBV4-1 to TRBJ2-3, with 7 bases fitting TRBD2. The DNA of the CDR3 is TGCGCCAGCAGCCCCTCTAGCGGTTACAGCACAGATACGCAGTATTTT. Its protein product is CASSPSSGYSTDTQYF.